One sample yielded the 29 T cell receptor beta chains listed below, sequenced in a study of identifying expanded T cells in peripheral blood. The repertoire was sequenced with immunoSEQ multiplex PCR; TCRdb's copy has only in-frame clones and lacks some. In the table there are some 95,000 clones, approximately 85% of which are singletons. The source material was blood. The receptors originated from a person aged 18 to 70 in good health.

The genes are TRBV5-4 and TRBJ2-7; D remains unclear. Trimming left V 2 bases short and J 2 bases short, with 20 bases between. The germline gives CDR1 SGHNT, CDR2 YYREEE (reference sequence). This CDR3 is 17 amino acids long. Here the CDR3 reads CASSFRGRLGSAYEQYF. The CDR3 DNA is TGTGCCAGCAGCTTTAGAGGCCGGCTAGGTTCAGCCTACGAGCAGTACTTC.

Only one count was recorded for this clone. V and J are TRBV6-1 and TRBJ1-5; the D is unclear. Germline V gene data show CDR1 as MNHNS and CDR2 as SASEGT. Trimming cost V 3 bases and J 6 bases, with 6 bases left between them. The CDR3 is 12 residues long. DNA of the CDR3: TGTGCCAGCAGTGAGGGGTTTCAGCCCCAGCATTTT. Protein sequence: CASSEGFQPQHF.

The V call is TRBV4-1, the J call TRBJ2-2; D perhaps matches TRBD1 (5 bases). With 8 bases removed from V and 1 base from J, the gap between germline ends came to 17 bases. Germline V gene sequence: CDR1 MGHRA, CDR2 YSYEKL. This CDR3 spans 16 amino acids. CDR3 in DNA: TGCGCCAGCCATCTGGTGGCGACAGAGAACACCGGGGAGCTGTTTTTT. Its protein is CASHLVATENTGELFF.

This clone has more than one count but fewer than ten. This chain connects TRBV19 to TRBJ1-3; D not resolved. The CDR3 sequence is 13 residues long. V was cut by 7 bases and J by 4 bases, with 11 bases left in between. Looked up from germline, CDR1 is LNHDA and CDR2 is SQIVND (reference sequence). For the CDR3, the DNA is TGTGCCAGTACCCAGATGGTCGGAAACACCATATATTTT. It encodes CASTQMVGNTIYF. Looking up the rest from reference TRBV19 and TRBJ1-3 gives the full variable domain: DGGITQSPKYLFRKEGQNVTLSCEQNLNHDAMYWYRQDPGQGLRLIYYSQIVNDFQKGDIAEGYSVSREKKESFPLTVTSAQKNPTAFYLCASTQMVGNTIYFGEGSWLTVV.

The chain couples TRBV25-1 to TRBJ1-1; 9 bases align to TRBD1. This CDR3 contains 15 residues. With 3 bases clipped from V and 6 bases from J, the junction kept 8 bases outside the gene matches. Germline V CDR1 and CDR2: MGHDK, SYGVNS. The CDR3 protein is CASSDWTGESPEAFF. CDR3 bases: TGTGCCAGCAGTGATTGGACAGGGGAGTCTCCTGAAGCTTTCTTT.

This clone was seen only a few times. The chain has TRBV7-9 and TRBJ1-2; unclear D gene. V gave up 5 bases and J gave up 4 bases, with 5 bases separating them. This CDR3 has 11 residues. CDR1 is SEHNR and CDR2 is FQNEAQ in the germline V gene (reference sequence). CDR3 protein: CASSPSYGYTF. As DNA, the CDR3 is TGTGCCAGCAGCCCCTCCTATGGCTACACCTTC.

The chain recombines TRBV5-1 with TRBJ2-1, with 9 nucleotides matching TRBD2. The junction had 8 bases not matched to a gene; V was cut back by 7 bases and J by 3 bases. The CDR3 is 15 residues long. Germline V gives CDR1 SGHRS, CDR2 YFSETQ. The chain's CDR3 is CASGLAGADYNEQFF. The CDR3 nucleotides are TGCGCCAGCGGGTTAGCGGGGGCGGACTACAATGAGCAGTTCTTC.

V is TRBV4-1 and J is TRBJ1-1, with TRBD1 matching 8 bases. CDR3 size: 16 residues. Per germline, CDR1 MGHRA and CDR2 YSYEKL. V dropped 4 bases and J dropped 1; count of bases not matched to a gene: 8. The CDR3 sequence: CASSPAYGTGNTEAFF. The CDR3 DNA follows: TGCGCCAGCAGCCCCGCCTACGGGACAGGGAACACTGAAGCTTTCTTT.

V is TRBV18 and J is TRBJ2-7, with a tentative D call TRBD2 (7 bases). The CDR3 is 17 residues long. CDR1 KGHSH and CDR2 LQKENI come from the germline V gene. V lost 3 bases to trimming and J lost 4 bases, with 22 bases between them. This CDR3 reads CASSPGGPGVVGYEQYF. The CDR3, as DNA: TGTGCCAGCTCACCGGGGGGGCCCGGGGTCGTGGGGTACGAGCAGTACTTC.

The V call is TRBV6-6, the J call TRBJ1-6; a possible D gene is TRBD1 (6 bases). Germline values: CDR1 MNHNY, CDR2 SVGAGI (reference sequence). There are 16 residues in the CDR3. V was shortened by 5 bases and J by 2 bases, with 13 bases between the two germline ends. DNA of the CDR3: TGTGCCAGCAGTCCCTCGGGGGCCCCCTATAATTCACCCCTCCACTTT. Protein: CASSPSGAPYNSPLHF.

The genes are TRBV18 and TRBJ2-1, with 7 bases identical to TRBD1. The CDR3 runs to 15 residues. V lost 3 bases, J lost 2 bases, and 4 bases stayed unmatched. CDR1 is KGHSH, CDR2 LQKENI, per germline. The CDR3 here is CASSPGTATYNEQFF. The CDR3 DNA reads TGTGCCAGCTCACCCGGGACAGCAACCTACAATGAGCAGTTCTTC.

The V and J genes are TRBV29-1 and TRBJ1-1, with no clear D. The V gene's germline CDR1 is SQVTM and CDR2 ANQGSEA. The CDR3 length is 12 residues. CDR3 sequence reads: CSTLSTNTEAFF. The CDR3 DNA reads TGCAGTACACTATCGACGAACACTGAAGCTTTCTTT.

V is TRBV18 and J is TRBJ1-1; 7 positions agree with TRBD1. The germline V gene has CDR1 KGHSH and CDR2 LQKENI. J was trimmed by 5 bases and V by 6 bases; bases with no gene match: 12. The CDR3 loop spans 15 amino acids. As DNA, the CDR3 is TGTGCCAGCTCGCCTAACAGGGGTAGCATGACTGAAGCTTTCTTT. Its translation: CASSPNRGSMTEAFF.

V gene TRBV7-9 combines with J gene TRBJ1-2; TRBD1 aligns across 7 bases. The V gene's germline CDR1 is SEHNR and CDR2 FQNEAQ (reference sequence). The CDR3 contains 15 residues. Germline trimming cut 3 bases from V and 6 bases from J; bases unmatched to any gene: 10. The CDR3 coding sequence is TGTGCCAGCAGCTTCGACCTCGACAGGGCCAATGGCTACACCTTC. Its translation: CASSFDLDRANGYTF.

V and J are TRBV7-2 and TRBJ1-5; D possibly corresponds to TRBD1 (5 bases). The CDR3 loop spans 14 amino acids. Trimming took 5 bases from V and 4 from J, leaving 12 bases between them. CDR1 and CDR2 from the germline V gene are SGHTA and FQGNSA. CDR3 sequence (DNA): TGTGCCAGCAGCCCAGGCGGGGCTAATCAGCCCCAGCATTTT. It codes for CASSPGGANQPQHF.

The V gene is TRBV6-5, the J gene TRBJ2-1; perhaps TRBD2 as D (5 bases). CDR1 and CDR2 (germline): MNHEY, SVGAGI. The germline V and J ends were trimmed by 6 bases and 9 bases, with 15 bases remaining between them. The CDR3 length is 13 residues. CDR3 region: CASSRGTWGEQFF. CDR3 DNA sequence: TGTGCCAGCAGCCGGGGTACGTGGGGTGAGCAGTTCTTC.

The V and J genes are TRBV6-5 and TRBJ2-2; D perhaps matches TRBD1 (6 bases). The V and J ends lost 5 bases and 8 bases respectively, with 12 bases between them. Germline V lookup: CDR1 MNHEY, CDR2 SVGAGI. The CDR3 spans 13 residues. The CDR3 DNA reads as TGTGCCAGCAGTATGGACAGATCGGGGGAGCTGTTTTTT. It is translated as CASSMDRSGELFF.

The CDR3 nucleotides read TGTGCCAGCAGCCAAGGGGGGGACAGCTATGGCTACACCTTC. This codes for CASSQGGDSYGYTF. This chain joins TRBV28 and TRBJ1-2; TRBD1 aligns across 7 bases. Germline V gives CDR1 MDHEN, CDR2 SYDVKM. With V trimmed by 6 bases and J by 4 bases, 8 bases remained unmatched. This CDR3 is 14 amino acids long.

This clone was seen a handful of times. The V and J genes are TRBV5-1 and TRBJ1-3; perhaps TRBD1 as D (5 bases). The length of the CDR3 is 15 residues. The V and J ends lost 2 bases and 0 bases respectively, with 9 bases between them. Germline CDR1 reads SGHRS; CDR2 reads YFSETQ. The CDR3 spells CASSFSGISGNTIYF. CDR3 in DNA: TGCGCCAGCAGCTTTTCAGGGATCTCTGGAAACACCATATATTTT.

The chain links TRBV7-9 to TRBJ2-3, with D uncertain. Germline CDR1 SEHNR, CDR2 FQNEAQ (reference sequence). This CDR3 comprises 14 residues. Between the trimmed V and J ends, which lost 4 bases and 4 bases, there was a span of 12 bases. The CDR3 sequence: CASSSRIEADTQYF. The CDR3 region has the DNA TGTGCCAGCAGCTCCCGGATAGAGGCAGATACGCAGTATTTT.

The V call is TRBV19, the J call TRBJ1-4; D uncertain. The germline V gene encodes CDR1 LNHDA and CDR2 SQIVND (reference sequence). The CDR3 runs to 13 residues. The V end lost 3 bases, the J end lost 3 bases, and 5 bases lay between the germline ends. The CDR3 protein is CASSISSNEKLFF. In nucleotides, the CDR3 is TGTGCCAGTAGTATCTCCTCTAATGAAAAACTGTTTTTT.

The chain has TRBV9 and TRBJ2-5, with no clear D. Deletions cut 0 bases from V and 2 bases from J, with 11 bases between. The length of the CDR3 is 15 residues. Looked up from germline, CDR1 is SGDLS and CDR2 is YYNGEE. DNA of the CDR3: TGTGCCAGCAGCGTAGGTGGGTACCTGCAAGAGACCCAGTACTTC. This encodes CASSVGGYLQETQYF.

The J gene is TRBJ2-5, the V gene TRBV7-9, with 7 bases matching TRBD2. The CDR3 is 15 residues long. Trimming took 0 bases from V and 4 from J; bases not matched to a gene: 5. Germline values: CDR1 SEHNR, CDR2 FQNEAQ (reference sequence). As DNA, the CDR3 is TGTGCCAGCAGCTTAGCCCTAGCGGATTTAGAGACCCAGTACTTC. Protein product: CASSLALADLETQYF.

The V gene is TRBV5-6, the J gene TRBJ2-3; the match to TRBD1 covers 7 bases. Germline loops: CDR1 SGHDT, CDR2 YYEEEE. CDR3 length: 15 residues. Trimming took 4 bases from V and 1 from J; bases not matched to a gene: 6. This chain's CDR3 is CASSLQGVGTDTQYF. The CDR3, as DNA: TGTGCCAGCAGCCTGCAGGGGGTTGGCACAGATACGCAGTATTTT.

The genes are TRBV19 and TRBJ2-1; 11 nucleotides agree with TRBD2. The CDR3 is made up of 17 amino acids. Trimming removed 4 bases from V and 3 bases from J; junction bases left unmatched: 8. Germline V gene lookup returns CDR1 LNHDA and CDR2 SQIVND (reference sequence). CDR3 protein: CASSKGKTSGNYNEQFF. The CDR3 coding sequence is TGTGCCAGTAGTAAGGGAAAGACTAGCGGGAACTACAATGAGCAGTTCTTC.

In nucleotides, the CDR3 is TGTGCCAGCAGCTTAGATCCGGGGACACTCTATGGCTACACCTTC. This translates into CASSLDPGTLYGYTF. The chain is built from TRBV11-2 and TRBJ1-2; perhaps TRBD1 as D (6 bases). Germline V gives CDR1 SGHAT, CDR2 FQNNGV. There are 15 residues in the CDR3. V dropped 0 bases and J dropped 4 bases, with 12 bases sitting between them.

This rearrangement joins TRBV29-1 to TRBJ2-3; the match to TRBD2 covers 8 bases. The germline CDR1 and CDR2 sequences are SQVTM and ANQGSEA. This CDR3 is built from 18 residues. Trimming at V came to 0 bases and at J to 0 bases, leaving 11 bases not matched to a gene. The CDR3 spells CSVEDRFSGGSSTDTQYF. CDR3 sequence (DNA): TGCAGCGTTGAAGACCGATTCAGCGGGGGTTCTAGCACAGATACGCAGTATTTT.

The chain combines TRBV29-1 with TRBJ1-2, with D hard to call. The CDR3 consists of 14 residues. Trimming took 5 bases from V and 6 from J, leaving 19 bases between them. Germline-derived CDR1 and CDR2 are SQVTM and ANQGSEA. As DNA, the CDR3 is TGCAGCGTTTGGGTTGGAGGGCTGGAGAATGGCTACACCTTC. Amino acids: CSVWVGGLENGYTF.

The rearrangement links TRBV6-5 to TRBJ2-7; D is unclear. This CDR3 is built from 15 residues. Trimming shortened V by 0 bases and J by 0 bases, and 9 bases separated the two germline ends. Per germline, CDR1 MNHEY and CDR2 SVGAGI. CDR3 DNA sequence: TGTGCCAGCAGTTACTCGAAGGCAGGCTCCTACGAGCAGTACTTC. The encoded protein is CASSYSKAGSYEQYF.